The 21 T cell receptor beta chains below all came from one sample that was sequenced in a study of blood T cell repertoires in COVID-19. Using immunoSEQ multiplex PCR, the repertoire was profiled, and TCRdb retains in-frame clones only, with some absent. This table has more than 80,000 clones, roughly 83% appearing once. Sequenced sample: peripheral blood. The source of these receptors is a man between 45 and 60 years old with active COVID-19.

This rearrangement joins TRBV24-1 to TRBJ2-3, with 11 bases fitting TRBD1. Per the germline V gene, CDR1 is KGHDR and CDR2 is SFDVKD. With V trimmed by 5 bases and J by 5 bases, 8 bases remained unmatched. The CDR3 runs 16 residues. Here the CDR3 DNA reads TGTGCCACCAGTGGGGTTTGGGACAGGGGGTTAGATACGCAGTATTTT. It codes for CATSGVWDRGLDTQYF.

This chain uses TRBV18 with TRBJ1-1; the match to TRBD1 covers 8 bases. CDR1 and CDR2 (germline): KGHSH, LQKENI. The CDR3 contains 18 residues. The V and J ends lost 1 base and 0 bases, in that order; junction bases with no gene match: 10. The chain's CDR3 is CASSPLTIGQGLNTEAFF. In DNA form, the CDR3 reads TGTGCCAGCTCACCACTCACTATCGGACAGGGATTGAACACTGAAGCTTTCTTT.

V gene TRBV5-1 combines with J gene TRBJ2-7; D may be TRBD2 (6 bases). The germline V gene has CDR1 SGHRS and CDR2 YFSETQ. The germline V and J ends were trimmed by 0 bases and 0 bases, with 7 bases remaining between them. There are 14 residues in the CDR3. The CDR3 loop is CASSLGLVSYEQYF. The CDR3 nucleotides are TGCGCCAGCAGCTTGGGACTAGTCTCCTACGAGCAGTACTTC.

This clone has just one count. The chain has TRBV19 and TRBJ2-5; D possibly corresponds to TRBD1 (5 bases). Deletions cut 9 bases from V and 6 bases from J, with 17 bases between. The CDR3 covers 13 residues. Germline-derived CDR1 and CDR2 are LNHDA and SQIVND (reference sequence). The CDR3 nucleotides read TGTGCCAGACCCACAGACGGACATCAGACCCAGTACTTC. Its protein product is CARPTDGHQTQYF.

The chain recombines TRBV7-2 with TRBJ2-5; D unclear. The V end lost 6 bases, the J end lost 4 bases, and 12 bases lay between the germline ends. Germline lookup yields CDR1 SGHTA and CDR2 FQGNSA. This CDR3 has 13 amino acids. This CDR3 is CASRSEIRETQYF. The CDR3 DNA follows: TGTGCCAGCAGGTCTGAGATCCGAGAGACCCAGTACTTC. The variable domain in full, with the rest retrieved from reference TRBV7-2 and TRBJ2-5, is GAGVSQSPSNKVTEKGKDVELRCDPISGHTALYWYRQSLGQGLEFLIYFQGNSAPDKSGLPSDRFSAERTGGSVSTLTIQRTQQEDSAVYLCASRSEIRETQYFGPGTRLLVL.

The J gene is TRBJ2-4, the V gene TRBV18; weak D call: TRBD2 (6 bases). The CDR3 runs 13 residues. The germline V gene has CDR1 KGHSH and CDR2 LQKENI. V was pared by 6 bases and J by 7 bases, with 13 bases between. In nucleotides, the CDR3 is TGTGCCAGCTCGCCGGAGGGGAGGAACATTCAGTACTTC. Protein: CASSPEGRNIQYF.

This rearrangement joins TRBV27 to TRBJ2-5, with a tentative D call TRBD2 (6 bases). The CDR3 is made up of 17 amino acids. The germline CDR1 and CDR2 sequences are MNHEY and SMNVEV (reference sequence). The germline V and J ends were trimmed by 4 bases and 1 base, with 19 bases remaining between them. CDR3 residues: CASSSSEEGPLQETQYF. CDR3 nucleotides: TGTGCCAGCAGTTCCTCCGAGGAGGGGCCACTCCAAGAGACCCAGTACTTC.

The chain couples TRBV28 to TRBJ2-7, with D perhaps matching TRBD2 (5 bases). Looked up from germline, CDR1 is MDHEN and CDR2 is SYDVKM. The CDR3 contains 11 residues. Deletions cut 5 bases from V and 7 bases from J, with 9 bases between. The CDR3 protein is CASSPPGEQYF. CDR3 coding DNA: TGTGCCAGCAGTCCTCCGGGAGAGCAGTACTTC. The full variable domain, with the rest looked up from reference TRBV28 and TRBJ2-7, is DVKVTQSSRYLVKRTGEKVFLECVQDMDHENMFWYRQDPGLGLRLIYFSYDVKMKEKGDIPEGYSVSREKKERFSLILESASTNQTSMYLCASSPPGEQYFGPGTRLTVT.

This clone occurred a few times. This chain links TRBV6-6 with TRBJ2-1; 9 nucleotides line up with TRBD2. Per germline, CDR1 MNHNY and CDR2 SVGAGI (reference sequence). V shed 4 bases and J 14 bases; nucleotides not matched to a gene: 12. This CDR3 is built from 14 residues. Written as DNA, the CDR3 is TGTGCCAGCAGTTCATCAGAATTAGCGGGGGTAGAGTTCTTC. This sequence encodes CASSSSELAGVEFF.

This clone occurred once. This sequence joins TRBV7-6 and TRBJ2-2, with 9 bases that match TRBD2. Germline V lookup: CDR1 SGHVS, CDR2 FNYEAQ. Unmatched junction bases numbered 7, after V lost 6 bases and J lost 5 bases. The CDR3 totals 15 residues. Here the CDR3 DNA reads TGTGCCAGCAGTTCAGGGACTAGCAGGACCGGGGAGCTGTTTTTT. Its protein product is CASSSGTSRTGELFF.

The chain has TRBV2 and TRBJ2-2, with TRBD1 matching over 9 bases. V lost 8 bases and J lost 3; bases outside the gene matches: 4. Germline-derived CDR1 and CDR2 are SNHLY and FYNNEI. This CDR3 region has 14 residues. Here the CDR3 DNA reads TGTGCCAGCCAACAGGGGGCGGACACCGGGGAGCTGTTTTTT. It codes for CASQQGADTGELFF.

The sample holds a few counts of this clone. V and J are TRBV5-6 and TRBJ2-7, with TRBD1 as a possible D gene (5 bases). V was pared by 1 base and J by 1 base, with 18 bases between. Germline V lookup: CDR1 SGHDT, CDR2 YYEEEE. This CDR3 comprises 17 residues. CDR3 bases: TGTGCCAGCAGCTTGTATGGACATACCCTCGTTTCCTACGAGCAGTACTTC. It yields the protein CASSLYGHTLVSYEQYF.

The table lists this clone with a few counts. This chain uses TRBV11-2 with TRBJ1-6; D ambiguous. V lost 3 bases, J lost 7 bases, and 16 bases lay in between. The CDR3 spans 16 residues. Looked up from germline, CDR1 is SGHAT and CDR2 is FQNNGV. CDR3 sequence (DNA): TGTGCCAGCAGCTTGGGCGGGCCGGCCGCCAATTCACCCCTCCACTTT. Encoded protein: CASSLGGPAANSPLHF.

The V gene is TRBV5-1, the J gene TRBJ2-3; TRBD2 is a possible D gene (5 bases). Germline loops: CDR1 SGHRS, CDR2 YFSETQ. The CDR3 consists of 14 residues. The V end was cut by 0 bases, the J end by 7 bases, with 12 bases between. The DNA of the CDR3 is TGCGCCAGCAGCTTGGAGTCGCGGGCAAATACGCAGTATTTT. It is translated as CASSLESRANTQYF.

V usage is TRBV24-1 and J usage is TRBJ2-7; D is perhaps TRBD1 (5 bases). Germline values: CDR1 KGHDR, CDR2 SFDVKD. There are 15 residues in the CDR3. The ends were cut back, 3 bases at V and 5 bases at J, with 16 bases in the middle. This chain's CDR3 is CATSDPLGPGDEQYF. DNA for the CDR3: TGTGCCACCAGTGATCCATTGGGGCCTGGAGACGAGCAGTACTTC.

The gene calls are TRBV18 and TRBJ1-1, with a possible D match to TRBD1 (5 bases). This CDR3 is built from 13 residues. With 3 bases removed from V and 8 bases from J, the gap between germline ends came to 13 bases. CDR1 and CDR2 from the germline V gene are KGHSH and LQKENI. The CDR3 sequence is CASSPSPAGEAFF. Written as DNA, the CDR3 is TGTGCCAGCTCACCTTCACCGGCAGGGGAAGCTTTCTTT.

This chain uses TRBV7-9 with TRBJ2-3; the D gene is possibly TRBD2 (5 bases). Germline CDR1 SEHNR, CDR2 FQNEAQ (reference sequence). The CDR3 sequence is 13 residues long. Trimming removed 6 bases at V and 5 bases at J, with 12 bases between. This chain's CDR3 is CASSAEAGDTQYF. DNA of the CDR3: TGTGCCAGCAGTGCGGAGGCCGGAGATACGCAGTATTTT.

The rearrangement links TRBV5-1 to TRBJ1-1; TRBD1 aligns across 8 bases. CDR3 size: 13 residues. Germline trimming cut 4 bases from V and 6 bases from J; bases unmatched to any gene: 5. The germline CDR1 and CDR2 sequences are SGHRS and YFSETQ. CDR3 sequence (DNA): TGCGCCAGCAGCCGAGGACAGGGCGCTGAAGCTTTCTTT. Residues: CASSRGQGAEAFF.

In DNA form, the CDR3 reads TGTGCCAGCAGCCACATTCTTACTAGCGGGCCATTCAAAAACATTCAGTACTTC. It codes for CASSHILTSGPFKNIQYF. J is TRBJ2-4 and V is TRBV3-1 (or the pseudogene TRBV3-2), with 9 nucleotides matching TRBD2. CDR1 and CDR2 (germline): LGHDT, YNNKEL (reference sequence). Trimming at V came to 3 bases and at J to 3 bases, leaving 12 bases not matched to a gene. The CDR3 runs 18 residues.

The chain carries TRBV5-6 and TRBJ2-6; 9 bases are a match to TRBD1. This CDR3 comprises 16 residues. V lost 2 bases to trimming and J lost 1 base; unmatched junction nucleotides: 1. Germline V gene sequence: CDR1 SGHDT, CDR2 YYEEEE. The DNA for the CDR3 is TGTGCCAGCAGCTTTGACAGGGGGTCTGGGGCCAACGTCCTGACTTTC. Translation gives CASSFDRGSGANVLTF.

This chain connects TRBV30 to TRBJ2-7; 7 nucleotides align to TRBD2. This CDR3 has 14 amino acids. Germline lookup yields CDR1 GTSNPN and CDR2 SVGIG (reference sequence). V gave up 2 bases and J gave up 2 bases; unmatched junction bases: 6. The CDR3 DNA sequence: TGTGCCTGGAGTACACTAGCGCAAACCTACGAGCAGTACTTC. Protein product: CAWSTLAQTYEQYF.